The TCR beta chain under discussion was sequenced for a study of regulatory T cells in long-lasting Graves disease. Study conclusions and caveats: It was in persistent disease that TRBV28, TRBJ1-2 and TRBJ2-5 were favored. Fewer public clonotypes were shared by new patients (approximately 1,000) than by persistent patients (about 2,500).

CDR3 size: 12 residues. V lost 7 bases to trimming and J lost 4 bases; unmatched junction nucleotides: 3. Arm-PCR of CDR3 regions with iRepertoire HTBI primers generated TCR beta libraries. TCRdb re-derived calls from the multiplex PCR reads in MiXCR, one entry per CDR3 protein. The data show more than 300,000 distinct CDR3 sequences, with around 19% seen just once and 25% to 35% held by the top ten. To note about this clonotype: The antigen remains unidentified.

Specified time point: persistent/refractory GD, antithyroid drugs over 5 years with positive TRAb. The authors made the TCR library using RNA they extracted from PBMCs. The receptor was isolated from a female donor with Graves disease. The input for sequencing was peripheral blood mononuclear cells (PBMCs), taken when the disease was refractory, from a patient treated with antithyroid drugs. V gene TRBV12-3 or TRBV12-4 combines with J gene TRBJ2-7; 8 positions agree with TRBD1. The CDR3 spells CASTGDRYEQYF. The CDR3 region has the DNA TGTGCCAGCACCGGGGACAGGTACGAGCAGTACTTC.